This entry lists 18 T cell receptor beta chains sequenced from one sample in a study of human T cells and chemical hapten exposure. Noted time point: patch test 1, 2 weeks after DPC sensitization. Treatment meaning: therapeutic diphenylcyclopropenone sensitization with weekly scalp DPC. TCRdb re-called the RACE reads through MiXCR, storing one row per CDR3 protein. This table holds some 400,000 distinct CDR3 sequences, roughly 5% found once. The sequencing here drew on whole blood, taken in connection with sensitization to the hapten diphenylcyclopropenone (DPC). These receptor sequences come from a woman between 50 and 59 years old with alopecia areata. Some clones in this sample may be carry-over from other donors' samples.

As DNA, the CDR3 is TGTGCCAGCAGCTTAGTGGGCAGCGGGAAAGAGACCCAGTACTTC. The encoded protein is CASSLVGSGKETQYF. The chain joins TRBV7-2 to TRBJ2-5; 7 nucleotides align to TRBD2. This CDR3 contains 15 residues. Germline V lookup: CDR1 SGHTA, CDR2 FQGNSA. V gave up 1 base and J gave up 3 bases; unmatched junction bases: 5.

As to this clonotype: Relative to the germline gene, one junction end is altered; a read error may explain this. The V and J genes are TRBV4-1 and TRBJ2-3; possibly TRBD1 for D (6 bases). The CDR3 has 13 amino acids. Germline V gene lookup returns CDR1 MGHRA and CDR2 YSYEKL. The CDR3 protein is CASSQSRTDTRYF. CDR3 DNA: TGCGCCAGCAGCCAAAGTAGGACAGATACGCGGTATTTT.

At least ten counts were recorded for this clonotype. The rearrangement uses TRBV7-9 and TRBJ2-3, with unresolved D. The CDR3 has 14 amino acids. With 5 bases removed from V and 9 bases from J, the gap between germline ends came to 18 bases. Germline assignment: CDR1 SEHNR and CDR2 FQNEAQ (reference sequence). This CDR3 reads CASSPPRLASTQYF. CDR3 nucleotide sequence: TGTGCCAGCAGCCCCCCCCGACTCGCGTCGACGCAGTATTTT.

The chain employs TRBV27 and TRBJ1-5; the D gene is possibly TRBD1 (6 bases). Looked up from germline, CDR1 is MNHEY and CDR2 is SMNVEV (reference sequence). The V gene lost 5 bases and the J gene lost 2 bases, with 10 bases spanning the gap. This CDR3 region has 14 residues. CDR3 amino acids: CASSQQGGNQPQHF. The DNA for the CDR3 is TGTGCCAGCAGTCAACAGGGAGGCAATCAGCCCCAGCATTTT.

This clonotype was detected ten times or more. The chain recombines TRBV5-1 with TRBJ2-5; no firm D call. Germline V gene sequence: CDR1 SGHRS, CDR2 YFSETQ. The V and J ends lost 0 bases and 2 bases respectively, with 8 bases between them. CDR3 length: 14 residues. The CDR3, as DNA: TGCGCCAGCAGCTTGGACACCACACAAGAGACCCAGTACTTC. Its translation: CASSLDTTQETQYF.

The sample holds many counts of this clonotype. This rearrangement joins TRBV3-1 to TRBJ1-3, with D unresolved. From germline, CDR1 is LGHDT and CDR2 YNNKEL (reference sequence). Trimming took 0 bases from V and 4 from J, leaving 10 bases between them. The CDR3 extends over 15 amino acids. This chain's CDR3 is CASSQDLHSGNTIYF. CDR3 coding DNA: TGTGCCAGCAGCCAAGATTTACACAGCGGAAACACCATATATTTT.

V and J are TRBV6-5 and TRBJ1-1; TRBD1 matches 7 bases. The germline V gene encodes CDR1 MNHEY and CDR2 SVGAGI. The CDR3 runs to 15 residues. The V gene end was trimmed by 6 bases and the J gene end by 2 bases; junction bases not matched to a gene: 9. The CDR3 is CASRVAGTANTEAFF. The CDR3 bases are TGTGCCAGCAGAGTTGCCGGGACAGCAAACACTGAAGCTTTCTTT.

In this sample, this clonotype turned up many times. This rearrangement joins TRBV7-2 to TRBJ2-3; 12 bases agree with TRBD1. J was trimmed by 6 bases and V by 5 bases; bases with no gene match: 3. Germline V gene data show CDR1 as SGHTA and CDR2 as FQGNSA. The CDR3 runs to 14 residues. CDR3 nucleotides: TGTGCCAGCAGCCGGGACAGGGGGCTGGATACGCAGTATTTT. Protein: CASSRDRGLDTQYF.

In this sample, this clonotype turned up many times. The rearrangement uses TRBV5-1 and TRBJ1-2, with D hard to call. The germline V and J ends were trimmed by 4 bases and 0 bases, with 16 bases remaining between them. Looked up from germline, CDR1 is SGHRS and CDR2 is YFSETQ. This CDR3 has 16 amino acids. CDR3 region: CASSPRPNIPNYGYTF. CDR3 DNA sequence: TGCGCCAGCAGCCCCCGTCCGAACATCCCTAACTATGGCTACACCTTC. The full variable domain, rest sourced from reference TRBV5-1 and TRBJ1-2, is KAGVTQTPRYLIKTRGQQVTLSCSPISGHRSVSWYQQTPGQGLQFLFEYFSETQRNKGNFPGRFSGRQFSNSRSEMNVSTLELGDSALYLCASSPRPNIPNYGYTFGSGTRLTVV.

The sample holds many counts of this clonotype. V usage is TRBV6-1 and J usage is TRBJ2-5, with unresolved D. V was clipped by 10 bases and J by 3 bases, with 6 bases between them. The CDR3 length is 10 residues. Germline CDR1 and CDR2: MNHNS and SASEGT. CDR3 sequence (DNA): TGTGCCACCACGGAAGAGACCCAGTACTTC. As protein: CATTEETQYF.

In its sample, this clonotype was seen many times. J is TRBJ2-5 and V is TRBV5-8; tentatively, D is TRBD1 (5 bases). The germline V gene has CDR1 SGHTS and CDR2 YDEGEE. The V end lost 2 bases, the J end lost 2 bases, and 13 bases lay between the germline ends. CDR3 length equals 15 residues. CDR3 coding DNA: TGTGCCAGCAGCTTCGATGACAGCACTCAAGAGACCCAGTACTTC. It yields the protein CASSFDDSTQETQYF.

This clonotype was counted between two and nine times. CDR3 sequence reads: CASRLGHQPQHF. DNA for the CDR3: TGTGCCAGCAGACTAGGGCATCAGCCCCAGCATTTT. The chain employs TRBV6-2 or TRBV6-3 and TRBJ1-5; D not resolved. CDR1 is MNHEY and CDR2 is SVGEGT in the germline V gene. Deletions cut 6 bases from V and 5 bases from J, with 8 bases between. This CDR3 comprises 12 residues.

This clonotype was picked up many times. This chain joins TRBV10-3 and TRBJ1-2, with TRBD1 identical over 8 bases. There are 15 residues in the CDR3. The ends lost 4 bases at V and 8 bases at J; junction bases unmatched: 12. CDR1 ENHRY and CDR2 SYGVKD come from the germline V gene. The CDR3: CAISGGQGLREGYTF. The CDR3 nucleotides read TGTGCCATCAGTGGAGGACAGGGTCTAAGGGAGGGCTACACCTTC.

The chain joins TRBV6-1 to TRBJ2-7; D remains ambiguous. Trimming cost V 8 bases and J 2 bases, with 13 bases left between them. Germline-derived CDR1 and CDR2 are MNHNS and SASEGT. The CDR3 is made up of 13 amino acids. The CDR3 DNA is TGTGCCAGCGAAGAAGGACCTCCCTACGAGCAGTACTTC. Its translation is CASEEGPPYEQYF.

This clonotype has at least ten counts. V and J are TRBV20-1 and TRBJ2-1; D is perhaps TRBD1 (5 bases). Trimming removed 3 bases at V and 2 bases at J, with 14 bases between. The germline V gene encodes CDR1 DFQATT and CDR2 SNEGSKA (reference sequence). The CDR3 length is 15 residues. CDR3 in amino acids: CSARPLGVTYNEQFF. In DNA, the CDR3 is TGCAGTGCTAGGCCCCTAGGGGTAACCTACAATGAGCAGTTCTTC.

There are many counts of this clonotype. V and J are TRBV3-1 and TRBJ2-5, with TRBD1 matching over 7 bases. There are 13 residues in the CDR3. Germline V lookup: CDR1 LGHDT, CDR2 YNNKEL (reference sequence). With V trimmed by 6 bases and J by 2 bases, 3 bases remained unmatched. The CDR3 loop is CASSPGQQETQYF. CDR3 bases: TGTGCCAGCAGTCCGGGACAGCAAGAGACCCAGTACTTC.

This clonotype was detected only a few times. J is TRBJ1-1 and V is TRBV28; D not certain. Trimming took off 5 bases at V and 6 bases at J, with 10 bases between the two ends. The CDR3 extends over 12 amino acids. In germline, CDR1 is MDHEN, CDR2 SYDVKM. The chain's CDR3 is CASSTGIPEAFF. The CDR3, as DNA: TGTGCCAGCAGTACTGGGATACCTGAAGCTTTCTTT.

This clonotype has a handful of counts. The DNA of the CDR3 is TGTGCCAGCAGTCCCCTACTAGCGGGAGAAACAGATACGCAGTATTTT. It specifies CASSPLLAGETDTQYF. The rearrangement uses TRBV28 and TRBJ2-3; 11 bases agree with TRBD2. From germline, CDR1 is MDHEN and CDR2 SYDVKM. After removal of 5 bases from V and 3 bases from J, the junction contained 7 bases not matched to a gene. The CDR3 is 16 amino acids.